This is a list of T cell receptor beta chains from one sample in a study of identical twins. In TCRdb, the 5' RACE reads were re-called with MiXCR into one record per CDR3 protein. The sample lists around 550,000 distinct CDR3 sequences, 12% to 15% occurring once. The same data also went into a second study, on yellow fever vaccine responses in identical twins.

What was sequenced was CD4+ T cells sorted from blood. The receptors come from a young woman in good health. Both conserved end residues are part of each CDR3. The D gene is left open where the match is weak. The size field is filled for only some rows; it gives once, few, many or a size class.

size	D	J	V	DNA	CDR3
few	TRBD2	TRBJ2-2	TRBV4-2	TGTGCCAGCAGCCAAGATCGGCGGGTTTGGGGACTAGCGGGAGCGGACGGGGAGCTGTTTTTT	CASSQDRRVWGLAGADGELFF
.	TRBD1	TRBJ1-1	TRBV2	TGTGCCAGCGTGGGACAGGGGTTGAACACTGAAGCTTTCTTT	CASVGQGLNTEAFF
few	TRBD2	TRBJ2-2	TRBV7-9	TGTGCCAGCAGCTTGCTAGCGGGAGAAGCCGGGGAGCTGTTTTTT	CASSLLAGEAGELFF
.	.	TRBJ2-3	TRBV7-9	TGTGCCAGCAGCTACTGGACTACGACCACAGATACGCAGTATTTT	CASSYWTTTTDTQYF
few	.	TRBJ2-2	TRBV5-1	TGCGCCAGCAGCTACCTAGAGAACACCGGGGAGCTGTTTTTT	CASSYLENTGELFF
.	TRBD1	TRBJ1-5	TRBV27	TGTGCCAGCAGTTTATCACAGGGGAGTAATCAGCCCCAGCATTTT	CASSLSQGSNQPQHF
many	.	TRBJ1-2	TRBV21-1	TGTGCCAGCAGCAAACGAGGACAGGGGGCAGACTATGGCTACACCTTC	CASSKRGQGADYGYTF
many	.	TRBJ1-1	TRBV5-1	TGCGCCAGCAGCTTGTGGGGCCGAGGGGCTGAAGCTTTCTTT	CASSLWGRGAEAFF
.	.	TRBJ2-3	TRBV7-2	TGTGCCAGCAGCTTAGGGCTGACGCCGCCCACAGATACGCAGTATTTT	CASSLGLTPPTDTQYF
.	.	TRBJ2-1	TRBV11-2	TGTGCCAGCAGGTATCTAGCGAATAACTACAATGAGCAGTTCTTC	CASRYLANNYNEQFF
.	.	TRBJ2-1	TRBV5-1	TGCGCCAGCAGCTTGGACCGTTTCAGCGGTATTGAGCAGTTCTTC	CASSLDRFSGIEQFF
few	.	TRBJ1-3	TRBV5-1	TGCGCCAGCAGCTCGGACAGAAGAAACACCATATATTTT	CASSSDRRNTIYF
few	TRBD1	TRBJ2-1	TRBV27	TGTGCCAGCAGTGGGGACAGAATGAGCTCCTACAATGAGCAGTTCTTC	CASSGDRMSSYNEQFF
few	TRBD2	TRBJ2-7	TRBV7-2	TGTGCCAGCAGCTTACGGGGGACTAGCGGGAGTTACGAGCAGTACTTC	CASSLRGTSGSYEQYF
many	.	TRBJ1-1	TRBV12-3/TRBV12-4	TGTGCCAGCAGTACCTTACCCGGCGTAACTGAAGCTTTCTTT	CASSTLPGVTEAFF
.	.	TRBJ2-1	TRBV2	TGTGCCAGCAGTGGGGTCGGGAGTTCCATCAATGAGCAGTTCTTC	CASSGVGSSINEQFF
few	.	TRBJ1-2	TRBV12-3/TRBV12-4	TGTGCCAGCAGCCCCAGCGGAGTTCGCTATGGCTACACCTTC	CASSPSGVRYGYTF
few	.	TRBJ2-3	TRBV5-1	TGCGCCAGCAGCTTGGGAGGAATAGGCACAGATACGCAGTATTTT	CASSLGGIGTDTQYF
.	TRBD1	TRBJ2-7	TRBV2	TGTGCCAGCAGCCAGACAGGGGGCCGGAGCTACGAGCAGTACTTC	CASSQTGGRSYEQYF
.	.	TRBJ2-6	TRBV24-1	TGTGCCACCAGCGGAGACTTTGGGGCCAACGTCCTGACTTTC	CATSGDFGANVLTF
.	.	TRBJ1-4	TRBV28	TGTGCCAGCAGTTTAGGACGGGGGAAACTGTTTTTT	CASSLGRGKLFF
.	TRBD1	TRBJ2-1	TRBV10-3	TGTGCCATCAGTGACCGGGACAGCCTTTACAATGAGCAGTTCTTC	CAISDRDSLYNEQFF
.	.	TRBJ2-5	TRBV4-1	TGCGCCAGCAGCCATTCATACGAAGAGACCCAGTACTTC	CASSHSYEETQYF
.	TRBD2	TRBJ2-3	TRBV5-1	TGCGCCAGCAGCTTCGAACCCTCTAGCGGGGGCGACACCTTGAATACGCAGTATTTT	CASSFEPSSGGDTLNTQYF